The rows below give T cell receptor beta chains drawn from one sample of a study of Ad26.COV2.S vaccination and SARS-CoV-2 variants. Using immunoSEQ multiplex PCR, the repertoire was profiled, and TCRdb retains in-frame clones only, with some absent. Among 450,000 to 550,000 clones listed, roughly 87% were seen once. Here the sequenced sample was peripheral blood, taken in a trial of Ad26.COV2.S vaccine versus placebo. The source of these receptors is a person between 18 and 59 years old who received the Ad26.COV2.S COVID-19 vaccine or a placebo. Each CDR3 is given with its conserved first and last residue. A D gene is named only where the DNA matches it firmly. Rows give clone size only sometimes, using once, few, many, or a class for an expanded clone.

d_call,v_call,clone_size,j_call,cdr3_nt,cdr3_aa
NA,TRBV5-6,NA,TRBJ2-3,TGTGCCAGCACCCTTGGAGGGACACTCACAGATACGCAGTATTTT,CASTLGGTLTDTQYF
NA,TRBV7-2,NA,TRBJ2-7,TGTGCCAGCAGCTTACAGGGGTACGAGCAGTACTTC,CASSLQGYEQYF
NA,TRBV29-1,NA,TRBJ2-1,TGCAGCGTTGGGGACAATGAGCAGTTCTTC,CSVGDNEQFF
NA,TRBV12-3/TRBV12-4,NA,TRBJ1-5,TGTGCCAGCTGCCGGGGGGTTTATCAGCCCCAGCATTTT,CASCRGVYQPQHF
TRBD2,TRBV6-5,NA,TRBJ2-3,TGTGCCAGCAGTTACTCGCCAGCGGGAGGGGTAGATACGCAGTATTTT,CASSYSPAGGVDTQYF
NA,TRBV25-1,NA,TRBJ1-5,TGTGCCAGCAGTGACAGCCAGCCCCAGCATTTT,CASSDSQPQHF
NA,TRBV27,few,TRBJ1-6,TGTGCCAGCAGCCCGCCTAATTCACCCCTCCACTTT,CASSPPNSPLHF
NA,TRBV7-2,NA,TRBJ2-5,TGTGCCAGCAGCTTCCACATAGAAGAGACCCAGTACTTC,CASSFHIEETQYF
NA,TRBV19,once,TRBJ1-5,TGTGCCAGTAGTATAGACAACAGCCCCCAATGGCCCCAGCATTTT,CASSIDNSPQWPQHF
TRBD1,TRBV5-1,NA,TRBJ1-4,TGCGCCAGCAGCCCCACGGCTGACAGGGCCTCTGGTGAAAAACTGTTTTTT,CASSPTADRASGEKLFF
NA,TRBV30,once,TRBJ1-1,TGTGCCTGGAGTCGTCCGGGGAGCGGGAACACTGAAGCTTTCTTT,CAWSRPGSGNTEAFF
NA,TRBV27,once,TRBJ1-2,TGTGCCAGCAGTTTTTCTTCCGGGCATTCTGGCTACACCTTC,CASSFSSGHSGYTF
TRBD1,TRBV7-2,NA,TRBJ2-7,TGTGCCAGCAGCTCAGACAGGGTCGAGCAGTACTTC,CASSSDRVEQYF
TRBD1,TRBV7-8,NA,TRBJ2-1,TGTGCCAGCAGCTTAGATGAGGGGGCGATGCCTTACAATGAGCAGTTCTTC,CASSLDEGAMPYNEQFF
NA,TRBV30,NA,TRBJ2-7,TGTGCCTGGAGCCACGGAGCCTACGAGCAGTACTTC,CAWSHGAYEQYF
NA,TRBV4-3,NA,TRBJ2-7,TGCGCCAGCAGCCAGGACCCAGGATTCTACGAGCAGTACTTC,CASSQDPGFYEQYF
NA,TRBV5-1,once,TRBJ1-4,TGCGCCAGCAGCTTGGGGGACGGCGATAATGAAAAACTGTTTTTT,CASSLGDGDNEKLFF
NA,TRBV24-1,NA,TRBJ2-5,TGTGCCACCAGTGACCAGGGGAGCCTTTCAAGGACCCAGTACTTC,CATSDQGSLSRTQYF
TRBD2,TRBV19,NA,TRBJ2-3,TGTGCCAGTAGTATCCCAGCGGGGGGGCAGGGGGATACGCAGTATTTT,CASSIPAGGQGDTQYF
NA,TRBV4-2,NA,TRBJ2-2,TGTGCCAGCAGCCACCCCAGCTCGGGGACGGGCGACACCGGGGAGCTGTTTTTT,CASSHPSSGTGDTGELFF
NA,TRBV14,NA,TRBJ2-2,TGTGCCAGCAGCCAAGTTTCCGGGGAGCTGTTTTTT,CASSQVSGELFF
NA,TRBV27,once,TRBJ2-3,TGTGCCAGCAGTTTAGGAGTCAGCTCCCGCCCTAGCACAGATACGCAGTATTTT,CASSLGVSSRPSTDTQYF
NA,TRBV7-2,NA,TRBJ2-7,TGTGCCAGCAGCCTGCGTGACTTGGGCTACGAGCAGTACTTC,CASSLRDLGYEQYF
NA,TRBV4-1,NA,TRBJ1-6,TGCGCCAGCAGCCACCAGGGCAGAGACAGGAATAATTCACCCCTCCACTTT,CASSHQGRDRNNSPLHF
NA,TRBV4-3,NA,TRBJ1-4,TGCGCCAGCAGCCAAGCCAGGGACCGGGGAGTTGAAAAACTGTTTTTT,CASSQARDRGVEKLFF
TRBD1,TRBV6-1,NA,TRBJ2-5,TGTGCCAGCAGTGAAGTTTGGACAGGGGGCAGAGAGACCCAGTACTTC,CASSEVWTGGRETQYF
NA,TRBV19,NA,TRBJ1-5,TGTGCCAGTAGTATACAGAGTAATCAGCCCCAGCATTTT,CASSIQSNQPQHF